A single T cell receptor beta chain is shown here with its context. The data derive from a study of blood T cell repertoires in COVID-19. Study summary: Italy, Spain and the United States were the sources of the convalescent and acute COVID-19 samples. The analysed material was cDNA or gDNA that came from T cells, B-cell-depleted T cells, or PBMCs.

As originally analysed: Reference gene primer amplification in the assay estimated nucleated cell counts. Assay used: immunoSEQ multiplex PCR; TCRdb lists only in-frame clones, some missing. The DNA was the basis for D and trimming; V, J and clone size are from that table. Of approximately 350,000 clones listed, about 93% were seen once; the top ten hold roughly 3.4%. CDR1 ENHRY and CDR2 SYGVKD come from the germline V gene. The CDR3 has 13 amino acids. V was trimmed by 4 bases and J by 5 bases, leaving 11 bases between them. Sequenced input: peripheral blood. V usage is TRBV10-3 and J usage is TRBJ1-1; possibly TRBD1 for D (5 bases). The origin of this receptor is a woman aged 18-29 years who had recovered from COVID-19. The CDR3 DNA reads as TGTGCCATCAGTGGAGAGGAGGGGACTGAAGCTTTCTTT. Its protein product is CAISGEEGTEAFF.